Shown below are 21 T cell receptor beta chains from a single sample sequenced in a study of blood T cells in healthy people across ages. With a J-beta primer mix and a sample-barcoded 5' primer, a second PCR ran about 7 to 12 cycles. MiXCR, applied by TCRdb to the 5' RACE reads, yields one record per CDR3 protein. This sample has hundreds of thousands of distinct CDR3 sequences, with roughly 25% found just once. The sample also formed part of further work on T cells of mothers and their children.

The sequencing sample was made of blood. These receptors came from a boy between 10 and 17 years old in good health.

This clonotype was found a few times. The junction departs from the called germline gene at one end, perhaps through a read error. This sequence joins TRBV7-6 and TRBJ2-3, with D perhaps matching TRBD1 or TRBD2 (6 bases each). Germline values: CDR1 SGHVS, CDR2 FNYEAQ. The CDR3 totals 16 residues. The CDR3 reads CAGSSTGAREVDTQYF. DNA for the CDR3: TGTGCCGGCAGCTCCACGGGGGCAAGAGAAGTGGATACGCAGTATTTT.

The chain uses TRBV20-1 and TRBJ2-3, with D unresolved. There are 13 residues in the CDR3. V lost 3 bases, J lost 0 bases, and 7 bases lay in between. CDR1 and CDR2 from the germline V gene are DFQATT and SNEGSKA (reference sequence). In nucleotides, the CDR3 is TGCAGTGCTAGTGGTCAAAGCACAGATACGCAGTATTTT. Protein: CSASGQSTDTQYF.

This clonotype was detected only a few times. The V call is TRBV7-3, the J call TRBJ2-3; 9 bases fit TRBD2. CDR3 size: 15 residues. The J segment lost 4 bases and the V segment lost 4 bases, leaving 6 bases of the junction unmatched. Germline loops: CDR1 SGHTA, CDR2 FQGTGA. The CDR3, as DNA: TGTGCCAGCAGCTCGCGGGGGGGCATCGCAGATACGCAGTATTTT. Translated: CASSSRGGIADTQYF.

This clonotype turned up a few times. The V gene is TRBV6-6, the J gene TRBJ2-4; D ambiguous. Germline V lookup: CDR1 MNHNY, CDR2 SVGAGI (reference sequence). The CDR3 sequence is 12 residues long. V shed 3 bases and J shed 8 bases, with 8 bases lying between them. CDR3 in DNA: TGTGCCAGCAGTTATGTGACGGACATTCAGTACTTC. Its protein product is CASSYVTDIQYF.

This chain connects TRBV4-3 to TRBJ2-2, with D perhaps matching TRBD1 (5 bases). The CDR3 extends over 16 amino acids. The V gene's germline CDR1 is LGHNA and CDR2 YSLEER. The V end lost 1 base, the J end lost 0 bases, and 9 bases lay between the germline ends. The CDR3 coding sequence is TGCGCCAGCAGCCAAGGGGGCTATTCGAACACCGGGGAGCTGTTTTTT. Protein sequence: CASSQGGYSNTGELFF.

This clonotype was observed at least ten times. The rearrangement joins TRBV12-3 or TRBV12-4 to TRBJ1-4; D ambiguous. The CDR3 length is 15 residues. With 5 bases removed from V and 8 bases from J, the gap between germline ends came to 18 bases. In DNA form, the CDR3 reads TGTGCCAGCAGTCTATCACCGGACGTTGAGGAAAAACTGTTTTTT. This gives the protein CASSLSPDVEEKLFF.

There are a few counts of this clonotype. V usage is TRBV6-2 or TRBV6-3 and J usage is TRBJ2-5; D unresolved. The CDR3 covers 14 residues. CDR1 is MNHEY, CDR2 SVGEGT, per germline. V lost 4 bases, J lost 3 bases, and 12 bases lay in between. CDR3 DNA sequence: TGTGCCAGCAGTTTGAGAATCCGGGAAGAGACCCAGTACTTC. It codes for CASSLRIREETQYF.

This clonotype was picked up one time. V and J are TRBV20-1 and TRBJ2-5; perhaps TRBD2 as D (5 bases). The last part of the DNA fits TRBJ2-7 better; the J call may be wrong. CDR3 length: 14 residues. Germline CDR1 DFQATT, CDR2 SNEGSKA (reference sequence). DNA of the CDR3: TGCAGTGCTAGAGCCTTCCAGAGGGACTACGAGCAGTACTTC. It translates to CSARAFQRDYEQYF.

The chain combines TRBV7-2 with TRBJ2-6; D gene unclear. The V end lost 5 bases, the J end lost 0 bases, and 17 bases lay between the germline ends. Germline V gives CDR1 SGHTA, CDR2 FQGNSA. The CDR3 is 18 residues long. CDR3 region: CASSLIRQPGSGANVLTF. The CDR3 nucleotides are TGTGCCAGCAGCCTCATTCGGCAGCCGGGCTCTGGGGCCAACGTCCTGACTTTC.

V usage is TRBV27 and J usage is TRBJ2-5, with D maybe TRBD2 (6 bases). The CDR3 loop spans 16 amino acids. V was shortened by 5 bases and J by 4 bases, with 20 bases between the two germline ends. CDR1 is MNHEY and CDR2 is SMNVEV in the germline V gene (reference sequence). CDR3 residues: CASSPDLARVSETQYF. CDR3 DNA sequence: TGTGCCAGCAGTCCCGACCTAGCGCGGGTATCAGAGACCCAGTACTTC.

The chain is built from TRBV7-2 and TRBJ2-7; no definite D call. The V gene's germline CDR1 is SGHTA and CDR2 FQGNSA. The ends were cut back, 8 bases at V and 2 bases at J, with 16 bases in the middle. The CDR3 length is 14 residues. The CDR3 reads CASSLYGTAYEQYF. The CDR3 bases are TGTGCCAGCTCATTATACGGCACCGCCTACGAGCAGTACTTC.

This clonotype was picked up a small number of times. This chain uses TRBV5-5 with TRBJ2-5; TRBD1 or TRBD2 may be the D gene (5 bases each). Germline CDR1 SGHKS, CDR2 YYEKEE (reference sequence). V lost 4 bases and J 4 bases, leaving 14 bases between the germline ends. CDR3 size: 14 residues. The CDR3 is CASSPGPGGETQYF. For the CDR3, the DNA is TGTGCCAGCAGCCCGGGACCCGGAGGAGAGACCCAGTACTTC.

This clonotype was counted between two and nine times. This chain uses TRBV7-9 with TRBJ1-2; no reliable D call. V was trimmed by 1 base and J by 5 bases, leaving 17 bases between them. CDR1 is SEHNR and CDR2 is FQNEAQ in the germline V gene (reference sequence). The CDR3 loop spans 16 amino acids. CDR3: CASSLVGSNRQYGYTF. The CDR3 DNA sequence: TGTGCCAGCAGCTTAGTAGGCAGCAATCGACAATATGGCTACACCTTC.

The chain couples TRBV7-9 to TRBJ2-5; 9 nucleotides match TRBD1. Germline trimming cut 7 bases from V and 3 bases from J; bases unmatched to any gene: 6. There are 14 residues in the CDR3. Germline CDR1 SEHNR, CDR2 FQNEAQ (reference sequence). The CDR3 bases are TGTGCCAGCACGAGGCGACAGGGGGAAGAGACCCAGTACTTC. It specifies CASTRRQGEETQYF.

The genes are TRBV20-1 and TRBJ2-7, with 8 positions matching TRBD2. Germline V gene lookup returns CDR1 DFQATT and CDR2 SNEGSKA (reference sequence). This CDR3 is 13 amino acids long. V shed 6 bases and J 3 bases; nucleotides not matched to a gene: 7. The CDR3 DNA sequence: TGCAGTGCCCGGATAGCGGGGCGCTACGAGCAGTACTTC. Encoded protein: CSARIAGRYEQYF.

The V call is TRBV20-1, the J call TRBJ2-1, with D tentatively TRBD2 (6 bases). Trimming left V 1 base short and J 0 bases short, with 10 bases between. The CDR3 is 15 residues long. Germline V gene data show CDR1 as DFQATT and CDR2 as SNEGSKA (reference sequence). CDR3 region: CSARVGGSSYNEQFF. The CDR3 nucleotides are TGCAGTGCTAGAGTTGGAGGGAGCTCCTACAATGAGCAGTTCTTC.

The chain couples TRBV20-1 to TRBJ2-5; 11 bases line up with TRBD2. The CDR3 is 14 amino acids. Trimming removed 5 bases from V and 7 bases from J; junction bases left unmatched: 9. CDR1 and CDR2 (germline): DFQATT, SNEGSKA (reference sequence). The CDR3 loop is CSALRTSGLGTQYF. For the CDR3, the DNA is TGCAGTGCTCTACGGACTAGCGGGCTGGGGACCCAGTACTTC.

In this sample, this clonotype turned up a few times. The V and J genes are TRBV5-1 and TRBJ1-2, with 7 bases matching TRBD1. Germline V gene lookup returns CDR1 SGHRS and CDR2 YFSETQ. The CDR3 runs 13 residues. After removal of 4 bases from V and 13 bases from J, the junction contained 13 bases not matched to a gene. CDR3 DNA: TGCGCCAGCAGCAGCGGCGGACAGGTTGATAGCACCTTC. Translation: CASSSGGQVDSTF.

Here the CDR3 reads CASSQDLVGGGGYTF. The DNA of the CDR3 is TGCGCCAGCAGCCAAGATCTAGTAGGGGGAGGCGGCTACACCTTC. This chain links TRBV4-3 with TRBJ1-2, with D possibly TRBD1 on 6 matching bases. This CDR3 is built from 15 residues. Looked up from germline, CDR1 is LGHNA and CDR2 is YSLEER. The V gene lost 0 bases and the J gene lost 8 bases, with 16 bases spanning the gap.

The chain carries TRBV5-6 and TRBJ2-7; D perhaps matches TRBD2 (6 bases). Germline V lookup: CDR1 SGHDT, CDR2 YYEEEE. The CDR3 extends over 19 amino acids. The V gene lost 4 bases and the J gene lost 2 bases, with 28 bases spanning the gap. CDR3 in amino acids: CASSPGVLAGTDLTYEQYF. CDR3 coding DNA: TGTGCCAGCAGCCCGGGAGTACTAGCTGGGACTGACCTAACCTACGAGCAGTACTTC.

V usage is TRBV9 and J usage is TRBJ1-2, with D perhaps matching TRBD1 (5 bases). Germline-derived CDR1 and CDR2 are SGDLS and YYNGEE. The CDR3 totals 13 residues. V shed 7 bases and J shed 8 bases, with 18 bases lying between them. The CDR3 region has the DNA TGTGCCAGCTCGTACGGCAGGGCAACCGGCTACACCTTC. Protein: CASSYGRATGYTF. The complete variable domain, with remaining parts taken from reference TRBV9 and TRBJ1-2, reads DSGVTQTPKHLITATGQRVTLRCSPRSGDLSVYWYQQSLDQGLQFLIQYYNGEERAKGNILERFSAQQFPDLHSELNLSSLELGDSALYFCASSYGRATGYTFGSGTRLTVV.